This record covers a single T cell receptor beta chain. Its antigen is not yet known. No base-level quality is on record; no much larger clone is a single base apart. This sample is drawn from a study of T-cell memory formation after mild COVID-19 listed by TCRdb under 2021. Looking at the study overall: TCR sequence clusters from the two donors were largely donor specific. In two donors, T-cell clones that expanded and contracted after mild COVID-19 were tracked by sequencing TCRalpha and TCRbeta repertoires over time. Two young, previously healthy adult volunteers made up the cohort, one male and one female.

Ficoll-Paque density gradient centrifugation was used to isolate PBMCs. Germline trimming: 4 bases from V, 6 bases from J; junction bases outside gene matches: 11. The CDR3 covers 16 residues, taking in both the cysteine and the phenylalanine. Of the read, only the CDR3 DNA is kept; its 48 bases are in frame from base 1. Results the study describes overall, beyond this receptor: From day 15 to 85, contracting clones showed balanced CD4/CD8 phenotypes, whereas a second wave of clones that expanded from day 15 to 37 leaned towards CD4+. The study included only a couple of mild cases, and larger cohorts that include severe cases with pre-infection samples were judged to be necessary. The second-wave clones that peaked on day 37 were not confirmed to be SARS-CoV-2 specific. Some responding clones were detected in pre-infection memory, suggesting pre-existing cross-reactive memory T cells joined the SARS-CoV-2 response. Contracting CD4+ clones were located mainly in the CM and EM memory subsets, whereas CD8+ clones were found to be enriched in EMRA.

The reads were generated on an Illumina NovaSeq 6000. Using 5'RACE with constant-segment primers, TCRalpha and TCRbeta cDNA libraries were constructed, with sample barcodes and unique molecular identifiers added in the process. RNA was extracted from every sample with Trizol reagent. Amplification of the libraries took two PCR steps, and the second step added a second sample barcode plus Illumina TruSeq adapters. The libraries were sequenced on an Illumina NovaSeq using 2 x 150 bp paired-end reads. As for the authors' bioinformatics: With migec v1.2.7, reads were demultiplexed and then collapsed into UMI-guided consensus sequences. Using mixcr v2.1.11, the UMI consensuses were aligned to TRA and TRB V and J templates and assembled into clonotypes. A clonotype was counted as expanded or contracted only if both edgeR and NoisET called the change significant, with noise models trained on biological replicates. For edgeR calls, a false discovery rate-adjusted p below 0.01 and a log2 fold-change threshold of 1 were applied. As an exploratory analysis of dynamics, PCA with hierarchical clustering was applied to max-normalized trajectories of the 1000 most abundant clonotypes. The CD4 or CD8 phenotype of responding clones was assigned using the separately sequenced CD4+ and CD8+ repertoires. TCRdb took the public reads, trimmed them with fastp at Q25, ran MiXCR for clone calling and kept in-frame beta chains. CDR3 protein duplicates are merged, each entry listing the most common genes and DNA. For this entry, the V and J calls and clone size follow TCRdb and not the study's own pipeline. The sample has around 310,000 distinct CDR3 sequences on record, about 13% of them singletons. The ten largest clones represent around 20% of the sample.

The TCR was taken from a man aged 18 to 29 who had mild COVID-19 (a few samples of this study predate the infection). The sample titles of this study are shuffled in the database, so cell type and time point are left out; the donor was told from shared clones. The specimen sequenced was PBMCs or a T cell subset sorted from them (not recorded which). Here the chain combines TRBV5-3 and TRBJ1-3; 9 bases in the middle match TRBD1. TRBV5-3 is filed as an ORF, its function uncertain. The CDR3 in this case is CARSRTADRGVNTIYF. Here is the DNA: TGTGCCAGAAGCCGTACCGCGGACAGGGGAGTAAACACCATATATTTT.